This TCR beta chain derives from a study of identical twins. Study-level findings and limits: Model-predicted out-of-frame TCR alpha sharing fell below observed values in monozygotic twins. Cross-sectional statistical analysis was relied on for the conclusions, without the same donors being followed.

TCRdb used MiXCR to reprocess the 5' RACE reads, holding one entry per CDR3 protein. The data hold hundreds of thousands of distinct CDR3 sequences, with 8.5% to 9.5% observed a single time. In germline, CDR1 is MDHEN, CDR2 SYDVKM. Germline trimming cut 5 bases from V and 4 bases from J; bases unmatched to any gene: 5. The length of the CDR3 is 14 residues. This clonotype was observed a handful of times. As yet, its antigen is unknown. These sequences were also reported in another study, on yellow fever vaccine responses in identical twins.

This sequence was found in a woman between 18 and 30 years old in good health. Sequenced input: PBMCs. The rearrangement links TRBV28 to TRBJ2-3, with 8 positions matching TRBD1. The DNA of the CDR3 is TGTGCCAGCAGTCGGTCACAGGGGGCAGATACGCAGTATTTT. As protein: CASSRSQGADTQYF.